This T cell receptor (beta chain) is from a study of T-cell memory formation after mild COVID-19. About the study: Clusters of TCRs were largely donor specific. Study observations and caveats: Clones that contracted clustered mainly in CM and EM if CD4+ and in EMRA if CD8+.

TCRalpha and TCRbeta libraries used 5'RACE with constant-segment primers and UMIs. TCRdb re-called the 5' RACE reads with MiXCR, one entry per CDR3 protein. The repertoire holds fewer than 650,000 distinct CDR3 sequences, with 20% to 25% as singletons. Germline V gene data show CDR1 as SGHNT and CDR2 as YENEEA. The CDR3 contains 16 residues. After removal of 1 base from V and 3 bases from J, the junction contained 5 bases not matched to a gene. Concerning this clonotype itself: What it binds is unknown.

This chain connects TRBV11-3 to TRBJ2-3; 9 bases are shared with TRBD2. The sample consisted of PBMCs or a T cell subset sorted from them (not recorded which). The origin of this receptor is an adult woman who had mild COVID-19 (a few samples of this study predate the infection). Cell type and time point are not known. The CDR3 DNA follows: TGTGCCAGCAGCTTAGCTAGCGGGGCTGGTACAGATACGCAGTATTTT. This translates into CASSLASGAGTDTQYF.